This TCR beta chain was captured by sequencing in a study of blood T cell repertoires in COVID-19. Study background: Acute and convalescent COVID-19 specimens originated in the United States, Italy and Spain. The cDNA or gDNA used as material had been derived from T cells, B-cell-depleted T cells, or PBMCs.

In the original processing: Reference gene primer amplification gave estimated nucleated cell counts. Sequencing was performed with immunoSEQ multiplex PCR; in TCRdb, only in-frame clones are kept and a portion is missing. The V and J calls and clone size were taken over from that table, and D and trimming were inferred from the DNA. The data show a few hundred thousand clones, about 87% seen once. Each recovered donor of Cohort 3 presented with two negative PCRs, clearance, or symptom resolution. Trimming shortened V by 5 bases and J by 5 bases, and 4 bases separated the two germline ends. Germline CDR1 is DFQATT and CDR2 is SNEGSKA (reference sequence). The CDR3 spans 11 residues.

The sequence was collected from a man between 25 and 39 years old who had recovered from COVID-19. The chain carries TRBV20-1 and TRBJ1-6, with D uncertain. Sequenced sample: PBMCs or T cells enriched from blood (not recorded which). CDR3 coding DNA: TGCAGTGCTTCAGATAATTCACCCCTCCACTTT. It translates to CSASDNSPLHF.